These 5 T cell receptor beta chains originate from one sample sequenced in a study of T cells in Graves' hyperthyroidism and ophthalmopathy. Researchers took RNA transcripts and amplified the TCR beta CDR3 regions from them. The TCR CDR3 was amplified in a first-round RT-PCR using the HTBI primer set. Each CDR3 protein is one row after TCRdb ran MiXCR on the multiplex PCR reads. The sample carries some 490,000 distinct CDR3 sequences, 22% recorded once. Sample: blood. Receptors originate from a woman in her 70s with Graves' ophthalmopathy.

V gene TRBV24-1 combines with J gene TRBJ2-3; no firm D call. Trimming left V 4 bases short and J 6 bases short, with 13 bases between. This CDR3 has 14 residues. Germline V gives CDR1 KGHDR, CDR2 SFDVKD. CDR3: CATSDQPTSDTQYF. The DNA for the CDR3 is TGTGCCACCAGTGACCAACCGACGTCGGATACGCAGTATTTT.

Comments on this clonotype: Its ends do not fully match the called genes, so a read error is possible. V gene TRBV7-7 combines with J gene TRBJ1-4; TRBD1 is a possible D gene (6 bases). Germline assignment: CDR1 SSHAT and CDR2 FNYEAQ (reference sequence). The length of the CDR3 is 13 residues. The CDR3: CASSRDKAEKLFF. The CDR3 DNA follows: TGTGCTAGCAGCCGGGACAAGGCTGAAAAACTGTTTTTT.

The chain combines TRBV4-3 with TRBJ1-5, with a possible D match to TRBD1 (5 bases). The V gene lost 0 bases and the J gene lost 6 bases, with 9 bases spanning the gap. The CDR3 loop spans 14 amino acids. The germline V gene has CDR1 LGHNA and CDR2 YSLEER. Written as DNA, the CDR3 is TGCGCCAGCAGCCAAGACAGGGCGGCTCAGCCCCAGCATTTT. Translated: CASSQDRAAQPQHF.

This clonotype has a handful of counts. The chain links TRBV10-3 to TRBJ2-7, with 9 bases aligning to TRBD2. V lost 5 bases and J lost 1; bases outside the gene matches: 3. This CDR3 region has 14 residues. CDR1 and CDR2 (germline): ENHRY, SYGVKD. CDR3 in amino acids: CAISLSGSSYEQYF. CDR3 DNA sequence: TGTGCCATCAGTCTTAGCGGGAGTTCCTACGAGCAGTACTTC.

This chain joins TRBV20-1 and TRBJ1-2; TRBD1 matches at 8 bases. The CDR3 runs 14 residues. V was pared by 6 bases and J by 1 base, with 7 bases of the junction left unmatched. Germline CDR1 DFQATT, CDR2 SNEGSKA (reference sequence). The CDR3 bases are TGCAGTGCCAGCCCACAGGGGGGTAACTATGGCTACACCTTC. Translating gives CSASPQGGNYGYTF.